This T cell receptor (beta chain) was sequenced in a study of early stage breast cancer tumors. Using immunoSEQ multiplex PCR, the repertoire was profiled, and TCRdb retains in-frame clones only, with some absent. Of tens of thousands of clones in the sample, 50% to 75% were seen once. Sequencing was performed on breast tumor tissue. The TCR sequence derives from a person aged 45 to 60 with breast cancer.

The CDR3: CASSPRDYQETQYF. As DNA, the CDR3 is TGTGCCAGCAGCCCACGGGACTACCAAGAGACCCAGTACTTC. V usage is TRBV9 and J usage is TRBJ2-5; weak D call: TRBD2 (6 bases). Looked up from germline, CDR1 is SGDLS and CDR2 is YYNGEE. Trimming cost V 4 bases and J 0 bases, with 10 bases left between them. This CDR3 is built from 14 residues.